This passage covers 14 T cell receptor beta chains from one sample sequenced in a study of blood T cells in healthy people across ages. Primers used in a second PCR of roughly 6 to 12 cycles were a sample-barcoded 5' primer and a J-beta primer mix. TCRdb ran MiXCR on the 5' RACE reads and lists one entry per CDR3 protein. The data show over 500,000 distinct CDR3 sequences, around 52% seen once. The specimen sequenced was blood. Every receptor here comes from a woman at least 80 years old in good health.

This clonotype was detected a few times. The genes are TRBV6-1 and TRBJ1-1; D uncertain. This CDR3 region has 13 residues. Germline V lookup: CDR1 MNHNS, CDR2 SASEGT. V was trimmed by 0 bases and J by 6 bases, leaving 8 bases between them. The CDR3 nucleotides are TGTGCCAGCAGTGAAGCGCGGGAGGCTGAAGCTTTCTTT. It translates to CASSEAREAEAFF.

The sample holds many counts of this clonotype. The DNA of the CDR3 is TGCGCCAGCAGCTCAGAACCGGGACTACCCTACGAGCAGTACTTC. Protein product: CASSSEPGLPYEQYF. The J gene is TRBJ2-7, the V gene TRBV5-1; TRBD2 agrees at 7 bases. The CDR3 contains 15 residues. Unmatched junction bases numbered 8, after V lost 3 bases and J lost 2 bases. CDR1 SGHRS and CDR2 YFSETQ come from the germline V gene.

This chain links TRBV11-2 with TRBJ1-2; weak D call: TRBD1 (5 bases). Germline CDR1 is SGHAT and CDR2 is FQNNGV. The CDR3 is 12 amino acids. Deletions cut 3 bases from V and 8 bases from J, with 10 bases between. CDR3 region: CASSFGTPGYTF. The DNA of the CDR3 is TGTGCCAGCAGCTTCGGGACCCCCGGCTACACCTTC.

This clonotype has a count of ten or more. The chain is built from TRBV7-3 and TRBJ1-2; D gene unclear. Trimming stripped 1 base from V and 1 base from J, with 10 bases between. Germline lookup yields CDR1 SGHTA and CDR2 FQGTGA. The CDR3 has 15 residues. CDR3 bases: TGTGCCAGCAGCTTAAAGGCACGAAATAACTATGGCTACACCTTC. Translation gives CASSLKARNNYGYTF.

The CDR3 here is CASSQTRQVRADTQYF. CDR3 nucleotides: TGTGCCAGCAGCCAAACGAGACAAGTCCGGGCCGATACGCAGTATTTT. V is TRBV7-8 and J is TRBJ2-3; no definite D call. The CDR3 loop spans 16 amino acids. Germline assignment: CDR1 SGHVS and CDR2 FQNEAQ. Deletions cut 5 bases from V and 6 bases from J, with 21 bases between. The full variable domain, its missing parts supplied by reference TRBV7-8 and TRBJ2-3, is GAGVSQSPRYKVAKRGQDVALRCDPISGHVSLFWYQQALGQGPEFLTYFQNEAQLDKSGLPSDRFFAERPEGSVSTLKIQRTQQEDSAVYLCASSQTRQVRADTQYFGPGTRLTVL.

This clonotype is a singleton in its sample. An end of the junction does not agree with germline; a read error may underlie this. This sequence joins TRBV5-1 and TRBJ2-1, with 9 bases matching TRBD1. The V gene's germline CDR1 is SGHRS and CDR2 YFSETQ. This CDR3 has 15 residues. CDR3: CASGLGGTGPNEQFF. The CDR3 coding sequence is TGCGCCAGCGGCTTGGGAGGGACAGGGCCCAATGAGCAGTTCTTC.

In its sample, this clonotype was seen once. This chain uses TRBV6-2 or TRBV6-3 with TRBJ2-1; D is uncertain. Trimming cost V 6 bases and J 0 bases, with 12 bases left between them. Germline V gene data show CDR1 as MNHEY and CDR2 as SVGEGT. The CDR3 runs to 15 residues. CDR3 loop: CASSPSYSSYNEQFF. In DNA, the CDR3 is TGTGCCAGCAGCCCCAGCTACAGCTCCTACAATGAGCAGTTCTTC.

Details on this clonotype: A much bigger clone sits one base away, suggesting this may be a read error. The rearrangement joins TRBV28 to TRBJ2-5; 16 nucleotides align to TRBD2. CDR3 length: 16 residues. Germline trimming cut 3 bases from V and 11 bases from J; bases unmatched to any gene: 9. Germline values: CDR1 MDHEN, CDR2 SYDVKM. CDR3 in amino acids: CASSFGGLAGGNEQYF. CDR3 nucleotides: TGTGCCAGCAGTTTCGGGGGACTAGCGGGAGGGAATGAGCAGTACTTC.

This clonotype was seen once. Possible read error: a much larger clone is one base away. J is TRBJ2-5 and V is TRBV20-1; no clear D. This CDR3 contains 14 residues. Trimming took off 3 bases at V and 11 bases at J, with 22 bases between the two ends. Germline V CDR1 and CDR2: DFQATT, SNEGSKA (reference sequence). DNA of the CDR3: TGCAGTGCTAGTTTGTCGAATACCTACAATGAGCAGTACTTC. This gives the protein CSASLSNTYNEQYF.

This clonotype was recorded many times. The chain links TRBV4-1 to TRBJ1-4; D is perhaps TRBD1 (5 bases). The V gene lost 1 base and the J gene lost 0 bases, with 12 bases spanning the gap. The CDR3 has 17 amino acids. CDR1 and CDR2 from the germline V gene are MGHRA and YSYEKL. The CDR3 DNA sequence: TGCGCCAGCAGCCAAGTTGGCAGGGAGGCAACTAATGAAAAACTGTTTTTT. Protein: CASSQVGREATNEKLFF.

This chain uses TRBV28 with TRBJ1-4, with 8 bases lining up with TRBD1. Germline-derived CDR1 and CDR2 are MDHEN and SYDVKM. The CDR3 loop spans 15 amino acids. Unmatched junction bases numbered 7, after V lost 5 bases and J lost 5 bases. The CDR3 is CASSQPGQVNEKLFF. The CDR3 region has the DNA TGTGCCAGCAGTCAACCGGGACAGGTCAATGAAAAACTGTTTTTT.

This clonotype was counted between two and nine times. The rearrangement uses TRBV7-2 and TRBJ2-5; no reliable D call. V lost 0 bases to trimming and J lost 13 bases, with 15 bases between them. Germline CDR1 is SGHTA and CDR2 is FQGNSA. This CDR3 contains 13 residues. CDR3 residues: CASSLALRARAYF. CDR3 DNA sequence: TGTGCCAGCAGCTTAGCGCTTAGGGCTCGAGCGTACTTC.

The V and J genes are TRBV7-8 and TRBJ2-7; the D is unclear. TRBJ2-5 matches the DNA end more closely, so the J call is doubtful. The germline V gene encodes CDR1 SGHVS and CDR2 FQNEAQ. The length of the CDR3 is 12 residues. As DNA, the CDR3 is TGTGCCAGCAGCCCATCAGGAAAGACCCAGTACTTC. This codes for CASSPSGKTQYF.

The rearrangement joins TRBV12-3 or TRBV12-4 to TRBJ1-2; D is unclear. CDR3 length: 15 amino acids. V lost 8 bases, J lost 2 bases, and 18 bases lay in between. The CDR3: CASQPAPEGNYGYTF. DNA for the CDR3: TGTGCCAGCCAACCCGCGCCCGAGGGCAACTATGGCTACACCTTC.